This TCR beta chain derives from a study of regulatory T cells in long-lasting Graves disease. Study information: Over 5 years of antithyroid drugs plus positive TSH receptor antibodies defined persistent Graves' disease. Study-level results: Clonotypes that were public and shared totalled fewer than 3,500 in persistent patients versus 966 in new patients. TRBV28, TRBJ1-2 and TRBJ2-5 were favored in persistent disease.

Notes on this clonotype: Its antigen is unknown.

Time point of the sample: persistent/refractory GD, antithyroid drugs over 5 years with positive TRAb. Construction of the TCR library relied on RNA isolated from PBMCs. Trimming took off 10 bases at V and 1 base at J, with 18 bases between the two ends. Germline-derived CDR1 and CDR2 are SGHKS and YYEKEE (reference sequence). This CDR3 spans 15 amino acids. Assembly of TCR beta libraries relied on iRepertoire HTBI primers together with Arm-PCR of CDR3 regions. TCRdb reprocessed the multiplex PCR reads via MiXCR and lists one record per CDR3 protein. The sample contains approximately 690,000 distinct CDR3 sequences, 25% to 35% of which appear only once.

The chain joins TRBV5-5 to TRBJ2-4; D may be TRBD2 (7 bases). This receptor was identified in a female donor with Graves disease. The source material was peripheral blood mononuclear cells (PBMCs), sampled when the disease was refractory, from a patient treated with antithyroid drugs. CDR3 in amino acids: CASNGGRGAKNIQYF. In nucleotides, the CDR3 is TGTGCCTCCAATGGGGGGAGGGGGGCCAAAAACATTCAGTACTTC.